The 15 T cell receptor beta chains presented below share a single source sample, sequenced in a study of cytomegalovirus exposure and HLA in healthy donors. 13 Jbeta primers and 60 Vbeta primers were used for the PCR. The assay was immunoSEQ multiplex PCR, and TCRdb's table has in-frame clones only and misses some. This table holds 150,000 to 190,000 clones, roughly 80% found once. Sequenced: PBMCs. The receptor source for this set is a man younger than 35 in good health and CMV-seronegative.

The rearrangement links TRBV19 to TRBJ1-1; D gene uncertain. Trimming cost V 6 bases and J 11 bases, with 16 bases left between them. The CDR3 has 12 amino acids. Germline V gene sequence: CDR1 LNHDA, CDR2 SQIVND (reference sequence). CDR3 nucleotides: TGTGCCAGTAGAGGAGGAGCGCCAAAGGCTTTCTTT. Translated: CASRGGAPKAFF.

This chain links TRBV9 with TRBJ1-4, with TRBD1 matching over 9 bases. The CDR3 has 15 amino acids. Germline V lookup: CDR1 SGDLS, CDR2 YYNGEE. V was pared by 0 bases and J by 8 bases, with 5 bases of the junction left unmatched. The CDR3 here is CASSVAGTGREKLFF. The CDR3 DNA is TGTGCCAGCAGCGTAGCCGGGACAGGGAGGGAAAAACTGTTTTTT.

This clone has a single count. The chain combines TRBV11-2 with TRBJ1-1; TRBD1 matches at 8 bases. There are 14 residues in the CDR3. Germline assignment: CDR1 SGHAT and CDR2 FQNNGV. The V and J ends lost 3 bases and 5 bases, in that order; junction bases with no gene match: 5. For the CDR3, the DNA is TGTGCCAGCAGCTTTCAGGGGGCGGGGACTGAAGCTTTCTTT. Translation: CASSFQGAGTEAFF.

The chain links TRBV18 to TRBJ2-5, with TRBD2 identical over 9 bases. This CDR3 is built from 15 residues. Per the germline V gene, CDR1 is KGHSH and CDR2 is LQKENI. V was clipped by 3 bases and J by 0 bases; unmatched bases: 2. CDR3 in amino acids: CASSPTSGDQETQYF. The CDR3 region has the DNA TGTGCCAGCTCACCGACTAGCGGAGACCAAGAGACCCAGTACTTC. Drawing the rest from reference TRBV18 and TRBJ2-5, the complete variable domain is NAGVMQNPRHLVRRRGQEARLRCSPMKGHSHVYWYRQLPEEGLKFMVYLQKENIIDESGMPKERFSAEFPKEGPSILRIQQVVRGDSAAYFCASSPTSGDQETQYFGPGTRLLVL.

This sequence joins TRBV25-1 and TRBJ2-3; TRBD2 matches at 7 bases. The CDR3 runs 14 residues. Germline V gene lookup returns CDR1 MGHDK and CDR2 SYGVNS. V trimming: 4 bases; J trimming: 4 bases; junction bases outside the gene matches: 5. The DNA for the CDR3 is TGTGCCAGCAGTGCCCTGGGAGGGCCAGATACGCAGTATTTT. Its translation is CASSALGGPDTQYF. The full variable domain, rest sourced from reference TRBV25-1 and TRBJ2-3, is EADIYQTPRYLVIGTGKKITLECSQTMGHDKMYWYQQDPGMELHLIHYSYGVNSTEKGDLSSESTVSRIRTEHFPLTLESARPSHTSQYLCASSALGGPDTQYFGPGTRLTVL.

This rearrangement joins TRBV9 to TRBJ2-1; no reliable D call. Deletions cut 0 bases from V and 2 bases from J, with 12 bases between. This CDR3 is 16 amino acids long. Germline CDR1 and CDR2: SGDLS and YYNGEE. The CDR3 coding sequence is TGTGCCAGCAGCGTAGGGGCGCCTCTCGCCTACAATGAGCAGTTCTTC. Its translation is CASSVGAPLAYNEQFF. Variable domain in full (rest from reference TRBV9 and TRBJ2-1): DSGVTQTPKHLITATGQRVTLRCSPRSGDLSVYWYQQSLDQGLQFLIQYYNGEERAKGNILERFSAQQFPDLHSELNLSSLELGDSALYFCASSVGAPLAYNEQFFGPGTRLTVL.

The gene calls are TRBV27 and TRBJ2-1; 10 bases agree with TRBD2. J lost 8 bases, V lost 4 bases, and 2 bases had no gene match. The CDR3 sequence is 13 residues long. Per the germline V gene, CDR1 is MNHEY and CDR2 is SMNVEV (reference sequence). The CDR3 here is CASSSSGSYEQFF. The DNA for the CDR3 is TGTGCCAGCAGTTCTAGCGGGAGTTATGAGCAGTTCTTC.

The chain recombines TRBV13 with TRBJ1-4; tentatively, D is TRBD1 (6 bases). This CDR3 contains 16 residues. Germline loops: CDR1 PRHDT, CDR2 FYEKMQ (reference sequence). Deletions cut 4 bases from V and 5 bases from J, with 17 bases between. CDR3 DNA sequence: TGTGCCAGCAGCTCTTCTGATCGGACAGCGAATGAAAAACTGTTTTTT. Translation: CASSSSDRTANEKLFF.

The chain has TRBV7-9 and TRBJ1-5; maybe TRBD1 (5 bases). Deletions cut 0 bases from V and 7 bases from J, with 10 bases between. Germline V gene data show CDR1 as SEHNR and CDR2 as FQNEAQ (reference sequence). The CDR3 loop spans 14 amino acids. Here the CDR3 DNA reads TGTGCCAGCAGCTTAGCGGCAGGGAGGCAGCCCCAGCATTTT. Residues: CASSLAAGRQPQHF.

Notes on this clone: This sample includes further DNA sequences coding for the same CDR3. The genes are TRBV18 and TRBJ1-5; no clear D. CDR1 and CDR2 from the germline V gene are KGHSH and LQKENI. The CDR3 sequence is 13 residues long. V lost 3 bases to trimming and J lost 5 bases, with 8 bases between them. CDR3 in DNA: TGTGCCAGCTCACCTGGTGAGGATCAGCCCCAGCATTTT. Translation gives CASSPGEDQPQHF.

This sequence joins TRBV5-1 and TRBJ1-2, with 12 positions matching TRBD1. Germline V gives CDR1 SGHRS, CDR2 YFSETQ. The CDR3 is 16 amino acids. The J segment lost 5 bases and the V segment lost 3 bases, leaving 8 bases of the junction unmatched. The CDR3 region is CASSWDPGQGAYGYTF. In DNA, the CDR3 is TGCGCCAGCAGCTGGGACCCGGGACAGGGGGCTTATGGCTACACCTTC.

The chain combines TRBV27 with TRBJ1-5; a possible D gene is TRBD1 (6 bases). CDR1 MNHEY and CDR2 SMNVEV come from the germline V gene (reference sequence). The CDR3 is 15 residues long. Between the trimmed V and J ends, which lost 0 bases and 6 bases, there was a span of 12 bases. The CDR3 loop is CASSLSAGASQPQHF. The DNA for the CDR3 is TGTGCCAGCAGTTTATCAGCAGGGGCCAGTCAGCCCCAGCATTTT.

The chain links TRBV10-2 to TRBJ2-1, with 13 bases aligning to TRBD2. In germline, CDR1 is WSHSY, CDR2 SAAADI. J gave up 1 base and V 2 bases, and 5 bases lay outside the gene matches. This CDR3 comprises 18 residues. The CDR3 sequence is CASSEGTSGISSYNEQFF. In DNA form, the CDR3 reads TGCGCCAGCAGTGAGGGGACTAGCGGGATCTCTTCCTACAATGAGCAGTTCTTC.

The chain uses TRBV27 and TRBJ2-7; the match to TRBD1 covers 7 bases. V gave up 5 bases and J gave up 3 bases; unmatched junction bases: 7. The CDR3 contains 14 residues. Germline V gives CDR1 MNHEY, CDR2 SMNVEV (reference sequence). DNA for the CDR3: TGTGCCAGCAGTCCCTACAGGGGTCGCTACGAGCAGTACTTC. It encodes CASSPYRGRYEQYF.

On this clone itself: Other DNA sequences in this sample translate to the same CDR3. This sequence joins TRBV4-3 and TRBJ2-7; 8 nucleotides align to TRBD2. This CDR3 has 16 amino acids. With 4 bases clipped from V and 0 bases from J, the junction kept 8 bases outside the gene matches. The V gene's germline CDR1 is LGHNA and CDR2 YSLEER. In DNA form, the CDR3 reads TGCGCCAGCAGCCTCCAGGCGGGGGGAACCTCCTACGAGCAGTACTTC. It is translated as CASSLQAGGTSYEQYF.